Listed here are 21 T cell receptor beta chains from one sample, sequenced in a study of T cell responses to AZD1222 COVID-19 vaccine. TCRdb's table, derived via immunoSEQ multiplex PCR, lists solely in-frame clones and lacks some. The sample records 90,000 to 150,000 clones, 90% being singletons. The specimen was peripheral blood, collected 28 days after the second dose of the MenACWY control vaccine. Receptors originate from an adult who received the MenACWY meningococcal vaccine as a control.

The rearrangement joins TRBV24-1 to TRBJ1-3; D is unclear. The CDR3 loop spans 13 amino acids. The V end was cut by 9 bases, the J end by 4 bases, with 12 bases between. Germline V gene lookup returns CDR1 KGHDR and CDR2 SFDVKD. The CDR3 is CATGAPGGNTIYF. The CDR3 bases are TGTGCCACCGGAGCCCCTGGCGGAAACACCATATATTTT.

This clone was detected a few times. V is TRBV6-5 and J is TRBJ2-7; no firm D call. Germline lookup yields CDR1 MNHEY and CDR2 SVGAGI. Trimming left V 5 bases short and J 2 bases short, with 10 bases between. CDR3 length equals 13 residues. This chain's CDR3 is CASSNGPPYEQYV. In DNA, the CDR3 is TGTGCCAGCAGTAACGGGCCTCCCTACGAGCAGTACGTC.

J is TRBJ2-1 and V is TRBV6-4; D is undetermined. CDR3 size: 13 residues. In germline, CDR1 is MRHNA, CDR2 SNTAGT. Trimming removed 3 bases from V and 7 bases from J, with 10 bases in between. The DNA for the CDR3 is TGTGCCAGCAGTGATACAAATCTGAATGAGCAGTTCTTC. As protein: CASSDTNLNEQFF.

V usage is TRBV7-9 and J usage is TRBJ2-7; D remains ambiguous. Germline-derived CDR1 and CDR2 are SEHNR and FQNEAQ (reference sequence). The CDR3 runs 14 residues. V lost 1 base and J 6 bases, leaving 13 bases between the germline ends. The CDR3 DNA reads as TGTGCCAGCAGCTTAGTCGCAGCCTCAGCCGAGCAGTACGTC. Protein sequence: CASSLVAASAEQYV.

The CDR3 loop is CASSVGRGGFTEAFF. The CDR3 DNA reads as TGTGCCAGCAGCGTAGGTCGGGGCGGGTTCACTGAAGCTTTCTTT. The V gene is TRBV9, the J gene TRBJ1-1; TRBD1 might be the D (5 bases). In germline, CDR1 is SGDLS, CDR2 YYNGEE. V lost 0 bases to trimming and J lost 4 bases, with 13 bases between them. CDR3 size: 15 residues. Complete variable domain (other parts from reference TRBV9 and TRBJ1-1): DSGVTQTPKHLITATGQRVTLRCSPRSGDLSVYWYQQSLDQGLQFLIQYYNGEERAKGNILERFSAQQFPDLHSELNLSSLELGDSALYFCASSVGRGGFTEAFFGQGTRLTVV.

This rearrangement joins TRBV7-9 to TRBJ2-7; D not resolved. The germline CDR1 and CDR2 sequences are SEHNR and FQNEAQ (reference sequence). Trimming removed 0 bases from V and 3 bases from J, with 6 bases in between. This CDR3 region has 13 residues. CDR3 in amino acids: CASSLAYNYEQYV. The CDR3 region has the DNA TGTGCCAGCAGCTTAGCCTACAACTACGAGCAGTACGTC.

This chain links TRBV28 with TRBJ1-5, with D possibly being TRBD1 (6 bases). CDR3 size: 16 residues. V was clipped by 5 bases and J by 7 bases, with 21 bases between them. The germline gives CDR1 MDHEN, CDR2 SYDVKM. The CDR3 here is CASSLGGTKGYQPQHF. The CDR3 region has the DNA TGTGCCAGCAGTCTGGGTGGGACAAAGGGGTACCAGCCCCAGCATTTT.

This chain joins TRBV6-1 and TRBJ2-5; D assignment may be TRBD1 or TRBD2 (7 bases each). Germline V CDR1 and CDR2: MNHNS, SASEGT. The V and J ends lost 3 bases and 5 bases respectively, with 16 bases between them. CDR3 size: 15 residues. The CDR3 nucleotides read TGTGCCAGCAGTGAGGGGGGAGGGACAGTGGAGACCCAGTACTTC. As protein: CASSEGGGTVETQYF.

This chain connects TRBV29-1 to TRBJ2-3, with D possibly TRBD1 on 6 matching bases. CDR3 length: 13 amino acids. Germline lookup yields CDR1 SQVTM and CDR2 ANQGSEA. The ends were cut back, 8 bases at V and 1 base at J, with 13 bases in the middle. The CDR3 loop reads CSTSKGGTDTQYF. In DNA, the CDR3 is TGCAGCACCTCCAAGGGGGGCACAGATACGCAGTATTTT.

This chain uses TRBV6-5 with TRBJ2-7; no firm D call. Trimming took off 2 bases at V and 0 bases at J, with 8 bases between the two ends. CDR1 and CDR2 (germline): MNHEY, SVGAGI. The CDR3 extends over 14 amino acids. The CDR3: CASSYRAYSYEQYF. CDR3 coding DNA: TGTGCCAGCAGTTACAGGGCCTACTCCTACGAGCAGTACTTC.

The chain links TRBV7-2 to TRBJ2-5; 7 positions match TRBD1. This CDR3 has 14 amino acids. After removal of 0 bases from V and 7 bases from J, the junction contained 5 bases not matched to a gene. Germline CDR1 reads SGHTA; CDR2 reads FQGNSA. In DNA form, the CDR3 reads TGTGCCAGCAGCTTAGCGCGAGGGGGCGGGACCCAGTACTTC. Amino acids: CASSLARGGGTQYF.

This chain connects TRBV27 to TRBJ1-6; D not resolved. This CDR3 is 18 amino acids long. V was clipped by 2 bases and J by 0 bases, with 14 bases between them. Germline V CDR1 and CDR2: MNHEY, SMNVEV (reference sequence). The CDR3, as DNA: TGTGCCAGCAGTTTAGTAGGAGGGTTAAGCTCCTATAATTCACCCCTCCACTTT. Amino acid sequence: CASSLVGGLSSYNSPLHF.

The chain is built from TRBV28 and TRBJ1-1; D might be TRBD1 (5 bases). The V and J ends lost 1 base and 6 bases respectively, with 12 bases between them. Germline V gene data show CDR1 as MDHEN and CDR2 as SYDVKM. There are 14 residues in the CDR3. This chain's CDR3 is CASSLFGLGAEAFF. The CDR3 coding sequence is TGTGCCAGCAGTTTATTCGGACTGGGGGCTGAAGCTTTCTTT.

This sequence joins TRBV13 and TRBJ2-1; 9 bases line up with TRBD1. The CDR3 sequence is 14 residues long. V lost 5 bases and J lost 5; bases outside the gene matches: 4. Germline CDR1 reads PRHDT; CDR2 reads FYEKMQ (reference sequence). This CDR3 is CASSARTGDNEQFF. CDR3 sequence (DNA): TGTGCCAGCAGCGCCCGGACAGGGGACAATGAGCAGTTCTTC.

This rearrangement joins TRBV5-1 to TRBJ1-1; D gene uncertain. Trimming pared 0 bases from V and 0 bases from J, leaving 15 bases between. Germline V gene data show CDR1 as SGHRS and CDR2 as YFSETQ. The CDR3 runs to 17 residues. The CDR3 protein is CASSLEPFGRMNTEAFF. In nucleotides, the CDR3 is TGCGCCAGCAGCTTGGAACCGTTCGGCCGCATGAACACTGAAGCTTTCTTT.

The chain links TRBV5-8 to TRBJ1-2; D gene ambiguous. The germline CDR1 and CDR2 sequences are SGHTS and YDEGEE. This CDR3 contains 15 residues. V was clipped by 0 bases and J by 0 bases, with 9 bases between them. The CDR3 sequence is CASSLEGLPNYGYTF. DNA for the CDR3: TGTGCCAGCAGCTTGGAAGGGTTGCCTAACTATGGCTACACCTTC.

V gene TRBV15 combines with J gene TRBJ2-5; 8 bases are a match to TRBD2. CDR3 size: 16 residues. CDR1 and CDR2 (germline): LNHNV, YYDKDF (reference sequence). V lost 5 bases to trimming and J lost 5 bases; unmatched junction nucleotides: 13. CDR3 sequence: CATSVPGRAMGETQYF. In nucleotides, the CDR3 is TGTGCCACCAGCGTCCCCGGGAGGGCCATGGGGGAGACCCAGTACTTC.

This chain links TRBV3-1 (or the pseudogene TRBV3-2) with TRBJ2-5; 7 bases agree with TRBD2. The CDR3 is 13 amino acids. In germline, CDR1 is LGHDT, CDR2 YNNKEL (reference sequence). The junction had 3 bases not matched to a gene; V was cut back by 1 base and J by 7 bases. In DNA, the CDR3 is TGTGCCAGCAGCCAAGTTGGGGGGGGGACCCAGTACTTC. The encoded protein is CASSQVGGGTQYF.

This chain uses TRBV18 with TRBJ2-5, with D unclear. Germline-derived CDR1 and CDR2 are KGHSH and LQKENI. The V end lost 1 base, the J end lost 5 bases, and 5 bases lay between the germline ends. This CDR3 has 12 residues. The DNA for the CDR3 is TGTGCCAGCTCACCACTAGGGGAGACCCAGTACTTC. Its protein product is CASSPLGETQYF.

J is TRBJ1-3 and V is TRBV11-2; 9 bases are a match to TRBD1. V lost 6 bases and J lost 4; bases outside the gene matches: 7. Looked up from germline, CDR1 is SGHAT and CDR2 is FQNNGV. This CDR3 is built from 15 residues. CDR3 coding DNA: TGTGCCAGCAGACCACAGGGGGCGTGGGGAAACACCATATATTTT. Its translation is CASRPQGAWGNTIYF.

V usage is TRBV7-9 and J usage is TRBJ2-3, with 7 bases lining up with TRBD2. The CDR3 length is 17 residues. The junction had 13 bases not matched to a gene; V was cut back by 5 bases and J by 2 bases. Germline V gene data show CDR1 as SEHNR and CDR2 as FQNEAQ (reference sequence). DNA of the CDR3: TGTGCCAGCAGCCCCAATCGTGGGACTACCTACACAGATACGCAGTATTTT. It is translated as CASSPNRGTTYTDTQYF.